This T cell receptor beta chain is from a study of blood T cell repertoires in COVID-19. Libraries were prepared by immunoSEQ multiplex PCR; TCRdb keeps only in-frame clonotypes and omits some of them. The sample yields roughly 86,000 clones, about 80% seen once. The CDR3 has 14 amino acids. In germline, CDR1 is LNHNV, CDR2 YYDKDF (reference sequence). The V gene lost 7 bases and the J gene lost 5 bases, with 17 bases spanning the gap. Sequenced material: peripheral blood. This chain links TRBV15 with TRBJ1-1; TRBD1 is a possible D gene (5 bases). This receptor was taken from a man in his 60s with acute or convalescent COVID-19. The CDR3 DNA reads TGTGCCACCACCCCCGGCCACAGGCGGACTGAAGCTTTCTTT. This sequence encodes CATTPGHRRTEAFF. The variable domain in full, with the rest retrieved from reference TRBV15 and TRBJ1-1, is DAMVIQNPRYQVTQFGKPVTLSCSQTLNHNVMYWYQQKSSQAPKLLFHYYDKDFNNEADTPDNFQSRRPNTSFCFLDIRSPGLGDTAMYLCATTPGHRRTEAFFGQGTRLTVV.